The 12 T cell receptor beta chains in this list originate from one sample, sequenced in a study of graft-versus-host responses after intestinal transplantation. Their recognized antigens are unknown. Clones were read by immunoSEQ multiplex PCR, and TCRdb kept only the in-frame ones, dropping some. The sample contains about 120,000 clones, around 96% of which appear only once. The sample consisted of unstimulated CD8+ T cells sorted from spleen or lymph node cells, taken before intestinal transplant. Receptor source: a human donor who received an intestinal transplant.

V is TRBV11-3 and J is TRBJ1-1; D remains ambiguous. Germline V gives CDR1 SGHNT, CDR2 YENEEA. V was clipped by 5 bases and J by 0 bases, with 7 bases between them. The CDR3 sequence is 13 residues long. Written as DNA, the CDR3 is TGTGCCAGCAGCCCTACAGTGAACACTGAAGCTTTCTTT. It specifies CASSPTVNTEAFF.

This chain uses TRBV10-3 with TRBJ2-1; TRBD1 aligns across 9 bases. V lost 4 bases and J lost 7; bases outside the gene matches: 5. Germline lookup yields CDR1 ENHRY and CDR2 SYGVKD. CDR3 length: 14 amino acids. CDR3 loop: CAISGTGAKNEQFF. The CDR3 DNA reads TGTGCCATCAGTGGGACAGGGGCAAAAAATGAGCAGTTCTTC.

This rearrangement joins TRBV15 to TRBJ2-2; unclear D gene. This CDR3 contains 15 residues. Trimming took 0 bases from V and 1 from J, leaving 6 bases between them. Germline-derived CDR1 and CDR2 are LNHNV and YYDKDF (reference sequence). CDR3 DNA: TGTGCCACCAGCAGAGATGATGTGAACACCGGGGAGCTGTTTTTT. Protein sequence: CATSRDDVNTGELFF.

The chain couples TRBV14 to TRBJ1-2; 7 nucleotides agree with TRBD1. The CDR3 consists of 17 residues. J was trimmed by 3 bases and V by 0 bases; bases with no gene match: 10. Germline V gives CDR1 SGHDN, CDR2 FVKESK. The CDR3 nucleotides are TGTGCCAGCAGCCAAGACCCCGGGACAGAACTTCACTATGGCTACACCTTC. This gives the protein CASSQDPGTELHYGYTF.

The chain links TRBV9 to TRBJ1-5; D is unclear. CDR3 length: 14 amino acids. The V end lost 0 bases, the J end lost 6 bases, and 10 bases lay between the germline ends. CDR1 and CDR2 from the germline V gene are SGDLS and YYNGEE. CDR3 coding DNA: TGTGCCAGCAGCGTAGATCTAAGCGGTCAGCCCCAGCATTTT. It encodes CASSVDLSGQPQHF.

Notes on this clone: Other DNA sequences in this sample translate to the same CDR3. V is TRBV30 and J is TRBJ1-5, with D possibly matching TRBD1 (6 bases). Trimming removed 5 bases at V and 8 bases at J, with 16 bases between. Per germline, CDR1 GTSNPN and CDR2 SVGIG (reference sequence). The CDR3 loop spans 13 amino acids. The CDR3 here is CAWRGEGGEPQHF. CDR3 DNA: TGTGCCTGGCGTGGGGAGGGGGGGGAGCCCCAGCATTTT.

The genes are TRBV28 and TRBJ2-7; 11 nucleotides agree with TRBD2. Trimming took 3 bases from V and 4 from J; bases not matched to a gene: 8. This CDR3 is built from 16 residues. Germline CDR1 MDHEN, CDR2 SYDVKM. The CDR3 DNA is TGTGCCAGCAGTTTCATCGTCACTAGCGGGAGTTACGAGCAGTACTTC. Translation gives CASSFIVTSGSYEQYF.

The J gene is TRBJ2-3, the V gene TRBV9, with 9 bases aligning to TRBD2. CDR3 length: 16 residues. V dropped 4 bases and J dropped 4; count of bases not matched to a gene: 10. CDR1 is SGDLS and CDR2 is YYNGEE in the germline V gene. The DNA of the CDR3 is TGTGCCAGCAGCCCCCGCGGGAGGGAGCGGTCAGATACGCAGTATTTT. This gives the protein CASSPRGRERSDTQYF. Based on the CDR3 plus reference TRBV9 and TRBJ2-3, the full variable domain is DSGVTQTPKHLITATGQRVTLRCSPRSGDLSVYWYQQSLDQGLQFLIQYYNGEERAKGNILERFSAQQFPDLHSELNLSSLELGDSALYFCASSPRGRERSDTQYFGPGTRLTVL.

This clone appeared a single time. This rearrangement joins TRBV30 to TRBJ2-3, with D hard to call. The CDR3 contains 14 residues. V was cut by 1 base and J by 6 bases, with 14 bases left in between. From germline, CDR1 is GTSNPN and CDR2 SVGIG (reference sequence). Here the CDR3 DNA reads TGTGCCTGGAGTGAAGTTTTCCCTGCGGATACGCAGTATTTT. It is translated as CAWSEVFPADTQYF.

As concerns this clone: The identical CDR3 is also encoded by other nucleotide sequences in the sample. The V gene is TRBV5-6, the J gene TRBJ2-1, with D possibly matching TRBD1 (6 bases). This CDR3 comprises 13 residues. Looked up from germline, CDR1 is SGHDT and CDR2 is YYEEEE. Between the trimmed V and J ends, which lost 5 bases and 4 bases, there was a span of 10 bases. The CDR3 DNA reads as TGTGCCAGCAGTCTCGGACAGTACAATGAGCAGTTCTTC. Protein: CASSLGQYNEQFF.

This rearrangement joins TRBV7-3 to TRBJ2-1; tentative D call: TRBD2 (6 bases). The CDR3 is 15 residues long. Germline V gives CDR1 SGHTA, CDR2 FQGTGA. Trimming shortened V by 5 bases and J by 6 bases, and 17 bases separated the two germline ends. This CDR3 is CASSPTGTSFNEQFF. The CDR3 DNA is TGTGCCAGCAGCCCTACCGGGACTTCTTTCAATGAGCAGTTCTTC.

The rearrangement links TRBV4-1 to TRBJ1-5; unclear D gene. The germline gives CDR1 MGHRA, CDR2 YSYEKL. V shed 0 bases and J shed 2 bases, with 8 bases lying between them. The CDR3 runs to 15 residues. The CDR3 here is CASSQDRDGNQPQHF. The CDR3 DNA sequence: TGCGCCAGCAGCCAAGATAGGGATGGCAATCAGCCCCAGCATTTT.